This TCR beta chain stems from a study of cytomegalovirus exposure and HLA in healthy donors (TCRdb year 2017). With regard to the full study: An earlier analysis of several hundred of the donors reported 250 to 300 Gb of sequence data and roughly 120 million unique TCR beta sequences obtained from roughly 170 million T cells. About 280 gigabases of sequencing data and tens of millions of unique TCR sequences were included in an early release covering about 700 HLA-typed donors. Of the roughly 390 genotyped donors, 65% to 90% fell in the genetic ancestry cluster associated with self-reported Caucasian donors. The study was designed to test whether signatures of past pathogen exposure could be identified by cataloging public T cell receptors. Using immunosequencing, the study profiled T cell repertoires from 500 to 800 subjects and related those repertoires to cytomegalovirus serostatus. Along with the roughly 670-subject first cohort, a separate validation cohort of over a hundred different subjects was used. The study combined high-throughput TCR immunosequencing, statistical association of individual TCRs with disease status, and machine learning to predict cytomegalovirus infection status. A later analysis re-examined previously published TCR beta repertoires from just over 650 donors and added high-resolution HLA genotyping to investigate patterns of TCR occurrence. Rather than using new phenotypic data, the later analysis identified candidate immune exposures from TCR beta sequences and from how often those sequences occurred across donors. In an earlier analysis of over 550 of the donors, high-throughput TCR beta sequencing was used to judge whether each TCR beta V gene segment behaved as functional or pseudogenic. Donor age, sex, ethnicity and CMV serostatus were compiled together with the repertoire data. In a later genetic analysis, genome-wide SNP genotypes for about three fifths of the roughly 670 donors were used, and that subset was treated as a discovery cohort. All discovery cohort repertoires had been generated using a single sequencing platform. HLA typing included class I and class II loci at four-digit resolution. The number of typed donors differed by locus: about 620-640 for A, B, C, DRB1 and DQB1; 522 for DQA1; approximately 600 for DPA1; and around 470 for DPB1. Several DR-DQ haplotypes were treated as single units for association and clustering because of strong linkage in the cohort. Across 300 to 500 genotyped donors of the cohort, an average of approximately 240,000 unique TCR beta nucleotide sequences per donor were sequenced, and roughly a sixth of those sequences were non-productive. Paper-wide results and their limitations: In a later genetic analysis, a missense DCLRE1C variant was associated with V-gene and J-gene trimming of TCR beta chains, and the association was replicated in an independent cohort. A later analysis associated 15,000 to 20,000 TCR beta sequences with specific HLA alleles at a false discovery rate of 0.05. The authors suggested that the approach could potentially be extended to other disease states and immunological phenotypes. Correlated functional status among segregating V segments might be attributable to linkage disequilibrium, but an unknown experimental factor could not be ruled out. The cohort was sequenced for TCR beta chains only, and without alpha or paired-chain data the features that could be detected were limited. A further reported finding was that TCR beta sequences accurately predicted the HLA-A and HLA-B alleles for most subjects in the first cohort. Several of the top co-occurrence clusters appeared to be linked to parvovirus B19, influenza, CMV and Epstein-Barr virus, according to a later analysis. Compared with the 666-donor mean, donors in an Asian-associated ancestry cluster had fewer N-insertions in productive TCRs, according to a later genetic analysis. While some public TCRs were present in many individuals, most TCR sequences turned up only very rarely across donors. Presence/absence analyses assumed roughly uniform sequencing depth across donors, an assumption that may not hold. The classifier was reported to diagnose cytomegalovirus status with high specificity and sensitivity in both the original and validation cohorts. Some IMGT-functional V segments, including TRBV6-2 and TRBV6-3, could not be told apart with the 87-base-pair reads, so those segments were excluded. A cluster of highly shared sequence variants was judged likely to be a technical artifact of the sequencing pipeline. Over 15 rarely observed V segments, including chromosome 9 orphons, were excluded from the earlier analysis of a few hundred of the donors because counts were too low. According to a later analysis, most CMV-associated TCR beta chains appeared to be HLA-restricted, and the HLA associations seemed to be driven largely by CMV exposure. A total of about 150 TCR beta chains were listed by the study as associated with cytomegalovirus. Because HLA typing was missing for some donors at each locus, association tests included only the typed subset. Strong co-occurrence of HLA alleles, especially DR and DQ, made assigning TCR associations to individual alleles difficult. In a later analysis, the rate of TCR association differed among HLA loci, with DRB1 alleles having the most associated TCRs and HLA-C alleles having the fewest. A later analysis found that HLA-associated TCR beta chains were more clonally expanded and had lower generation probabilities than equally common non-associated chains. In vitro tests confirmed that a few of the cytomegalovirus-associated TCR beta chains recognize cytomegalovirus antigens. In an earlier analysis of approximately 590 of the donors, most TCR beta V segments appeared in productive rearrangements about 87% or about 30% of the time, broadly matching IMGT annotations. For the cohort, immune exposure information was limited to CMV serostatus.

This clone was counted between two and nine times. This clone's antigen is unknown. No base quality values were provided; no much bigger clone lies one nucleotide off. Reading the germline V gene gives CDR1 SGHTS and CDR2 YDEGEE. The CDR3, cysteine through phenylalanine, is 16 amino acids long. Only CDR3 DNA is held: 48 bases, read in frame from base 1. V sheds 0 bases and J sheds 1 base, leaving 13 bases between their ends. The cohort consisted of 666 healthy bone marrow donors. At the time of sampling, all cohort members were nominally healthy, though unrecorded immune exposures were likely present. The donor tested CMV seronegative, placing the donor among the 352 seronegative members of the cohort. Each donor provided a peripheral blood sample, and peripheral blood mononuclear cells were used for TCR beta sequencing. The Qiagen DNeasy Blood Extraction Kit was used to extract genomic DNA from the blood cell samples.

Library preparation employed the immunoSEQ multiplex PCR assay. For the multiplex PCR, a mixture combining 60 forward primers for TCR Vbeta segments and 13 reverse primers for TCR Jbeta segments was used. The CDR3 region of rearranged TCR beta genes was amplified from genomic DNA with a multiplex PCR assay. On the Illumina HiSeq System, the amplified TCR beta libraries were sequenced as 87-base-pair reads. In the source study's methods: In a later analysis, tens of millions of unique TCR beta chains were counted across the approximately 620 repertoires, and roughly 11 million of these chains were shared by at least two donors. To remove PCR and sequencing errors, raw reads were error-corrected and collapsed into unique sequences using a nearest-neighbor algorithm that merged closely related sequences. CDR3 sequences were aligned to IMGT reference sequences to assign V, D and J gene segments. Each retained sequence needed at least a six-nucleotide match to both a V gene segment and a J gene segment. Rearrangements were called productive when the CDR3 lacked stop codons and stayed in frame with V and J; all others were non-productive. Following IMGT convention, CDR3 was defined as the stretch from the second conserved V-encoded cysteine to the conserved J-encoded phenylalanine. In an earlier analysis of just under 600 of the donors, sequences lacking an unambiguous match to a single V gene segment were excluded. In an earlier analysis of several hundred of the donors, V segments were called functional above 56.7% productive rearrangements and were called segregating when the between-donor standard deviation exceeded 5%. A statistical classification framework was built to diagnose cytomegalovirus status from the catalog of TCR beta chain sequences. In a later analysis, TCR nucleotide sequences were compared against IMGT/GENE-DB human TR gene sequences so that V and J genes could be assigned. In a later analysis, CDR3 sequences and most-parsimonious VDJ recombination scenarios were assigned using the TCRdist pipeline. A later analysis defined each TCR beta chain by its CDR3 amino acid sequence plus V-gene family, and excluded reads lacking a unique V-gene family. A later analysis removed 600 or so highly shared, low-generation-probability nucleotide sequences to deal with suspected cross-contamination and a sequencing artifact. A later analysis calculated a clonal expansion index for each public chain from normalized within-repertoire ranks of inferred template counts. In a later analysis, generation probabilities were computed using a VDJ recombination model fitted to out-of-frame rearrangements, and the results were checked against IGoR. In a later analysis, TCR-TCR, TCR-HLA and TCR-CMV co-occurrence was scored with hypergeometric tests, and a repertoire-size bias correction was applied to TCR pairs. A later analysis estimated false discovery rates by permuting HLA or CMV assignments 20 times. In a later analysis, co-occurring TCRs were grouped using DBSCAN, with TCRdist sequence similarity added in when clustering inside HLA-allele-positive subsets. For co-occurrence clustering, repertoires with fewer than 30,000 or more than 120,000 public chains were excluded, along with a handful of repertoires with anomalous nucleotide sharing. Held by TCRdb, this immuneACCESS table contains in-frame sequences only and omits some clones. Under half of the omission traces to an unresolved V gene where checked; the cause of the rest is unknown. V, J and clone size reflect that table, while D and trimming were determined from the DNA. The sample table records some 120,000 clones; roughly four fifths of these occur just once. 1.6% of the sample is in the top ten clones.

Here the chain combines TRBV5-8 and TRBJ1-1, and possibly TRBD1, on 6 matching bases. Sequenced: PBMCs. This sequence was found in a young woman in good health and CMV-seronegative. The encoded CDR3 is CASSLGTTGKNTEAFF. The DNA sequence is given as TGTGCCAGCAGCTTGGGAACGACAGGAAAGAACACTGAAGCTTTCTTT.